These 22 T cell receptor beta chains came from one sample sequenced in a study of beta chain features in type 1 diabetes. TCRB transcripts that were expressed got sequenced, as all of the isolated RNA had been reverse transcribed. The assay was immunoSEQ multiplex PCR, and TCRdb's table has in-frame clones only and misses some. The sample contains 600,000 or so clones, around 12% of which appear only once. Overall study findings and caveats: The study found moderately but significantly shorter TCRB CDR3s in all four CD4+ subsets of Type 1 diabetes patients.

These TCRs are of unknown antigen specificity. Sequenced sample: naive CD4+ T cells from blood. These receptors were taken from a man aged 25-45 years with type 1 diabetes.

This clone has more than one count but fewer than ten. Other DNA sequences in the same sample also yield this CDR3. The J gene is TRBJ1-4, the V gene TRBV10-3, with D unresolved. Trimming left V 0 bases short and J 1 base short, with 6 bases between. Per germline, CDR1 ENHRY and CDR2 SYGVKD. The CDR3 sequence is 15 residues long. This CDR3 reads CAISESTGTNEKLFF. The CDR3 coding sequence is TGTGCCATCAGTGAGTCGACGGGAACTAATGAAAAACTGTTTTTT.

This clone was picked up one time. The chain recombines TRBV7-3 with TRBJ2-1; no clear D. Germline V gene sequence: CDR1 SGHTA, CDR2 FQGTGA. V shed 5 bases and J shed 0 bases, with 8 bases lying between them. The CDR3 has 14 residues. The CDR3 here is CASSPDSSYNEQFF. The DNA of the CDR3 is TGTGCCAGCAGCCCCGATAGCTCCTACAATGAGCAGTTCTTC.

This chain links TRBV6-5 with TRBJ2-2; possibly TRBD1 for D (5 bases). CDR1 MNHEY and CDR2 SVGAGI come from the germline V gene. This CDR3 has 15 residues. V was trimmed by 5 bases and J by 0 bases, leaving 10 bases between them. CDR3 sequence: CASSHRSPNTGELFF. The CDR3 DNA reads TGTGCCAGCAGTCACAGGAGTCCGAACACCGGGGAGCTGTTTTTT.

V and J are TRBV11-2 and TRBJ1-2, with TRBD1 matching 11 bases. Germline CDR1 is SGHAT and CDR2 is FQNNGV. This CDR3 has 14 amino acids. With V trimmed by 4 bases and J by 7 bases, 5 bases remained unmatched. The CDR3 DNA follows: TGTGCCAGCAGCTGGGGACAGGGGGAAGGTGGCTACACCTTC. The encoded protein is CASSWGQGEGGYTF.

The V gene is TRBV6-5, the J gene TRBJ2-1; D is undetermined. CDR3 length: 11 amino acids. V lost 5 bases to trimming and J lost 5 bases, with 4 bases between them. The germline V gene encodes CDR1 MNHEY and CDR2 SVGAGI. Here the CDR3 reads CASSKNNEQFF. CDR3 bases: TGTGCCAGCAGTAAGAACAATGAGCAGTTCTTC.

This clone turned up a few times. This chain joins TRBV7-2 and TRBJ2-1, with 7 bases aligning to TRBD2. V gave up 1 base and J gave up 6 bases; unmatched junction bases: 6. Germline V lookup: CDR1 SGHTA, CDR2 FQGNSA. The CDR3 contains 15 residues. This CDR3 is CASSLVSGVGNEQFF. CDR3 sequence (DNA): TGTGCCAGCAGCTTAGTGAGCGGGGTCGGCAATGAGCAGTTCTTC.

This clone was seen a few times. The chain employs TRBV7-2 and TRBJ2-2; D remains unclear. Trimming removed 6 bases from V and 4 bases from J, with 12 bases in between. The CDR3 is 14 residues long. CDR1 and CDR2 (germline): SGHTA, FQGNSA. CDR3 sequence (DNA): TGTGCCAGCAGTTCTACGACTGGCACCGGGGAGCTGTTTTTT. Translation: CASSSTTGTGELFF.

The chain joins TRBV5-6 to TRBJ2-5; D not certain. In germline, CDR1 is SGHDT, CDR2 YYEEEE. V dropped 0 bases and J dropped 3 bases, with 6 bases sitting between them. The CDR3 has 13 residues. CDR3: CASSLGIEETQYF. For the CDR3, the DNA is TGTGCCAGCAGCTTGGGTATAGAAGAGACCCAGTACTTC.

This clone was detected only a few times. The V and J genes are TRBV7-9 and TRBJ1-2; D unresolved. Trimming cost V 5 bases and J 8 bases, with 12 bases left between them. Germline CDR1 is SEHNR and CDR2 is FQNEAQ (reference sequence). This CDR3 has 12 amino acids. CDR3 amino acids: CASSPGSEGYTF. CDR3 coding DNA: TGTGCCAGCAGCCCTGGCTCGGAAGGCTACACCTTC.

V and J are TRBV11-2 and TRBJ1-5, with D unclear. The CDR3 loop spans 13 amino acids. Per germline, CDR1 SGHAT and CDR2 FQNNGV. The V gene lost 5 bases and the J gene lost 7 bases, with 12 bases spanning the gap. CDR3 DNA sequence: TGTGCCAGCAGCCCTCTTTATGACCAGCCCCAGCATTTT. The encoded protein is CASSPLYDQPQHF.

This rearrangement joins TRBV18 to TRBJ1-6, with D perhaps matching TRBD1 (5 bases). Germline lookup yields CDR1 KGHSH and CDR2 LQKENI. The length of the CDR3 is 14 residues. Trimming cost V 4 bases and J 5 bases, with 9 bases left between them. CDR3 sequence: CASSLDRNNSPLHF. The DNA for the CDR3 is TGTGCCAGCTCACTAGACAGAAATAATTCACCCCTCCACTTT.

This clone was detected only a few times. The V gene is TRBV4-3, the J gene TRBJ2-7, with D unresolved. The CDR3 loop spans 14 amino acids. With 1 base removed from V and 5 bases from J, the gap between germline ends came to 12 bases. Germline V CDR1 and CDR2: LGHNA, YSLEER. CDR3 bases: TGCGCCAGCAGCCAAGTCTTGACCCGCCACGAGCAGTACTTC. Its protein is CASSQVLTRHEQYF.

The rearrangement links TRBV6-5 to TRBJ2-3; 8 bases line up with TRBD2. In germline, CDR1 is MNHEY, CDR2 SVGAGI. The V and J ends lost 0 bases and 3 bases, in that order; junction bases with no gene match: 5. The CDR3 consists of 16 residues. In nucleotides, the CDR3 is TGTGCCAGCAGTTACTCGATAGGCGGGGGGACAGATACGCAGTATTTT. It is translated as CASSYSIGGGTDTQYF.

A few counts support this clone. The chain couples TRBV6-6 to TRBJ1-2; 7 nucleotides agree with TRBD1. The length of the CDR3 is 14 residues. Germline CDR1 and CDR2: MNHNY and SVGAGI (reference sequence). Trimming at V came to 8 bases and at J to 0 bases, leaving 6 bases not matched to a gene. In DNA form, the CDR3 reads TGTGCCAGCCATAGGGACAGTACTAACTATGGCTACACCTTC. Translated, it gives CASHRDSTNYGYTF.

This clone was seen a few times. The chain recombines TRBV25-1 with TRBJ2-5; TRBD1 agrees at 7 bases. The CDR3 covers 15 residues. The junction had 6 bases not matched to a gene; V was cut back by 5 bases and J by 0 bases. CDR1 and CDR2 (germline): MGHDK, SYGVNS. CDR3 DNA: TGTGCCAGCAGTACCACGGGACAGTACCAAGAGACCCAGTACTTC. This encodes CASSTTGQYQETQYF.

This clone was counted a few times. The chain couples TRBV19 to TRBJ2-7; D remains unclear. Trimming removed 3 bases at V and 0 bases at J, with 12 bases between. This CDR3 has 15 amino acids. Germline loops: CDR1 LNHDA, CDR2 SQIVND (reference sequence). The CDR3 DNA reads TGTGCCAGTAGTATGGTGGCCTCGAGCTCCTACGAGCAGTACTTC. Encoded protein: CASSMVASSSYEQYF.

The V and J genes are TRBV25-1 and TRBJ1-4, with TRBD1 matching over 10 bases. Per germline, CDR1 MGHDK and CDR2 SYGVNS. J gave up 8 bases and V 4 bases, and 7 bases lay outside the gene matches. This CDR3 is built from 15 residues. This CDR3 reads CASSALGTGDEKLFF. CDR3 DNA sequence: TGTGCCAGCAGTGCTCTAGGGACAGGGGACGAAAAACTGTTTTTT.

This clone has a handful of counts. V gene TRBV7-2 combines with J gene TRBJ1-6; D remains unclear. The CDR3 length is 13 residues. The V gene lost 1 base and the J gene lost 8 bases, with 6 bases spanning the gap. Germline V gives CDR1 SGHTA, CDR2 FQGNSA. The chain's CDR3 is CASSLGEYSPLHF. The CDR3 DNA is TGTGCCAGCAGCTTAGGGGAGTATTCACCCCTCCACTTT.

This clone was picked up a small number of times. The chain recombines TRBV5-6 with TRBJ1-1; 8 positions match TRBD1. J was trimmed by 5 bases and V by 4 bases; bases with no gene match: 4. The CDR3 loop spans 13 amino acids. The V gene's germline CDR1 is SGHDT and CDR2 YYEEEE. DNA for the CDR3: TGTGCCAGCAGCCCAGGGGGCTGGACTGAAGCTTTCTTT. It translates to CASSPGGWTEAFF.

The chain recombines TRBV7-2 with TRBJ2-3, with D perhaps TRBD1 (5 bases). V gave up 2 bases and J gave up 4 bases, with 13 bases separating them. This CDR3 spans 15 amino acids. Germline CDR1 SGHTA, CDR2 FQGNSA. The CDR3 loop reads CASSLNPTGADTQYF. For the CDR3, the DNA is TGTGCCAGCAGCTTAAACCCCACAGGAGCAGATACGCAGTATTTT. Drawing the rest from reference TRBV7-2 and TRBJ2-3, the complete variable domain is GAGVSQSPSNKVTEKGKDVELRCDPISGHTALYWYRQSLGQGLEFLIYFQGNSAPDKSGLPSDRFSAERTGGSVSTLTIQRTQQEDSAVYLCASSLNPTGADTQYFGPGTRLTVL.

The CDR3 nucleotides read TGCAGCGTTCTTGGGTTGACAGGGAAGAACACTGAAGCTTTCTTT. Amino acid sequence: CSVLGLTGKNTEAFF. The rearrangement links TRBV29-1 to TRBJ1-1; the match to TRBD1 covers 7 bases. The CDR3 length is 15 residues. Germline V gene data show CDR1 as SQVTM and CDR2 as ANQGSEA. V lost 5 bases, J lost 1 base, and 10 bases stayed unmatched.

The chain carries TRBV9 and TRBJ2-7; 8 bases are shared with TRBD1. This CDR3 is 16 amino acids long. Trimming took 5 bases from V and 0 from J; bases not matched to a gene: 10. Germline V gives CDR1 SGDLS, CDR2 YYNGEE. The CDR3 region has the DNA TGTGCCAGCAGTACCGGGACAGGCATACCCTCCTACGAGCAGTACTTC. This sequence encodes CASSTGTGIPSYEQYF.